This is a list of T cell receptor beta chains from one sample in a study of T cells in localized non-small cell lung cancer. Sequencing was performed with immunoSEQ multiplex PCR; in TCRdb, only in-frame clones are kept and a portion is missing. The profile shows about 20,000 clones, approximately 80% of them singletons. Sequenced material: peripheral blood, taken before any cancer treatment. These receptors all come from a man aged 40 to 70 with stage I lung adenocarcinoma. Each CDR3 is given with its conserved first and last residue. Each record gives: V gene, D gene, clone size, J gene, CDR3 protein, CDR3 DNA. A D gene is named only where the DNA matches it firmly. Clone size is given for some rows only: seen once, a few or many times, or a class if the clone is expanded.

>TRBV10-3|TRBD2|-|TRBJ2-7
CAISESGLAEPRDEQYF
TGTGCCATCAGTGAGTCAGGGCTAGCGGAGCCGCGGGACGAGCAGTACTTC
>TRBV21-1|-|-|TRBJ1-5
CASRPGGDGNQPQHF
TGTGCCAGCAGACCCGGAGGGGACGGCAATCAGCCCCAGCATTTT
>TRBV5-1|-|-|TRBJ2-1
CASSLLGLQGSNEQFF
TGCGCCAGCAGCTTGTTAGGTCTGCAGGGGAGCAATGAGCAGTTCTTC
>TRBV7-2|-|-|TRBJ1-2
CASSIRLGGYTF
TGTGCCAGCAGCATCCGTTTGGGCGGCTACACCTTC
>TRBV6-5|-|-|TRBJ2-3
CASSVVWGTDTQYF
TGTGCCAGCAGTGTCGTCTGGGGCACAGATACGCAGTATTTT
>TRBV9|-|-|TRBJ1-4
CASSVETGHTTEKLFF
TGTGCCAGCAGCGTAGAAACAGGTCATACGACGGAAAAACTGTTTTTT
>TRBV7-9|-|-|TRBJ1-3
CASSLDRIGTIYF
TGTGCCAGCAGCTTAGACAGGATCGGCACCATATATTTT
>TRBV6-1|-|-|TRBJ2-6
CASSAGSGANVLTF
TGTGCCAGCAGTGCTGGGTCTGGGGCCAACGTCCTGACTTTC
>TRBV19|TRBD2|-|TRBJ2-2
CATQLSGRNTGELFF
TGTGCCACCCAGCTGAGCGGGAGGAACACCGGGGAGCTGTTTTTT
>TRBV10-2|-|-|TRBJ2-7
CASSEDLSSYEQYF
TGCGCCAGCAGTGAGGACCTCAGCTCCTACGAGCAGTACTTC
>TRBV5-5|-|-|TRBJ2-2
CASSRGQMVSGELFF
TGTGCCAGCAGCCGCGGACAGATGGTCTCCGGGGAGCTGTTTTTT
>TRBV5-5|-|-|TRBJ2-3
CASSLTDRTDTQYF
TGTGCCAGCAGCCTTACGGACCGCACAGATACGCAGTATTTT
>TRBV4-3|TRBD2|-|TRBJ2-2
CASRDSGEAGELFF
TGCGCCAGCAGAGATAGCGGGGAGGCCGGGGAGCTGTTTTTT
>TRBV10-3|-|-|TRBJ2-1
CAISGGQGTNEQFF
TGTGCCATCAGTGGAGGTCAGGGGACGAATGAGCAGTTCTTC
>TRBV4-2|-|-|TRBJ2-1
CASSQDLLGVLNEQFF
TGTGCCAGCAGCCAAGATCTACTAGGCGTTCTCAATGAGCAGTTCTTC
>TRBV27|TRBD2|once|TRBJ2-7
CASSLQGLAHYEQYF
TGTGCCAGCAGTTTACAAGGACTAGCACACTACGAGCAGTACTTC
>TRBV9|-|-|TRBJ2-5
CASSVGQGPQETQYF
TGTGCCAGCAGCGTAGGGCAGGGCCCCCAAGAGACCCAGTACTTC
>TRBV6-5|-|-|TRBJ1-5
CASSSGHLYSNQPQHF
TGTGCCAGCAGTTCGGGACATCTATATAGCAATCAGCCCCAGCATTTT
>TRBV7-9|-|-|TRBJ2-5
CASSFRTEQETQYF
TGTGCCAGCAGCTTCCGGACGGAACAAGAGACCCAGTACTTC
>TRBV5-6|TRBD1|-|TRBJ2-1
CASSVLGTGGYNEQFF
TGTGCCAGCAGTGTCCTCGGGACAGGGGGCTACAATGAGCAGTTCTTC
>TRBV5-1|TRBD2|-|TRBJ2-7
CASSLSGTTYTYEQYF
TGCGCCAGCAGCCTCTCCGGGACTACCTATACCTACGAGCAGTACTTC
>TRBV7-9|TRBD1|-|TRBJ2-7
CASRHRGLTSEQYF
TGTGCCAGCAGGCACAGGGGGCTGACAAGTGAGCAGTACTTC
>TRBV5-4|TRBD1|once|TRBJ1-2
CASSLQGANWGYTF
TGTGCCAGCAGCTTGCAGGGGGCAAATTGGGGCTACACCTTC
>TRBV5-5|-|-|TRBJ2-3
CASSSYAGSTDTQYF
TGTGCCAGCAGCTCCTACGCGGGGAGCACAGATACGCAGTATTTT
>TRBV27|-|-|TRBJ1-4
CASSLLPWTQEKLFF
TGTGCCAGCAGTCTCCTCCCCTGGACCCAGGAAAAACTGTTTTTT
>TRBV27|TRBD1|-|TRBJ2-5
CASSSGQGRETQYF
TGTGCCAGCAGTTCCGGACAGGGGCGAGAGACCCAGTACTTC
>TRBV13|-|-|TRBJ1-1
CASSSGLGNGAFF
TGTGCCAGCAGCTCCGGACTGGGGAATGGAGCTTTCTTT